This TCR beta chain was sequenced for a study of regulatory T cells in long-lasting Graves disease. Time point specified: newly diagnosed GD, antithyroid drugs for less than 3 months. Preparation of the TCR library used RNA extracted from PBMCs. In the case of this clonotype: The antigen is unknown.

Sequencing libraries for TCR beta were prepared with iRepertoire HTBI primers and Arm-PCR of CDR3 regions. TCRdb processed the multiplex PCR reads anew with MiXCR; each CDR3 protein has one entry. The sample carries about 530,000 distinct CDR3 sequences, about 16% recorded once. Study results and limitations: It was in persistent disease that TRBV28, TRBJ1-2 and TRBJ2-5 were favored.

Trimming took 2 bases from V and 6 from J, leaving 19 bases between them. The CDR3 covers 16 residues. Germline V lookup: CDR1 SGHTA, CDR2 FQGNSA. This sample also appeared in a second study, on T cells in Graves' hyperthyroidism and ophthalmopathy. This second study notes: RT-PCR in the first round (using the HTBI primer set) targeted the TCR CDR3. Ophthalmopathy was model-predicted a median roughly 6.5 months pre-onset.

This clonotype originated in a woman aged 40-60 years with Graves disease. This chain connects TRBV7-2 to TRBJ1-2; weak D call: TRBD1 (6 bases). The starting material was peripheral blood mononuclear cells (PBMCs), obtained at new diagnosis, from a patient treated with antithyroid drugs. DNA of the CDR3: TGTGCCAGCAGCTTAATGGGGGTACGGGGGCCGGATGGCTACACCTTC. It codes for CASSLMGVRGPDGYTF. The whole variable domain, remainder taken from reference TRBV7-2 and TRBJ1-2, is GAGVSQSPSNKVTEKGKDVELRCDPISGHTALYWYRQSLGQGLEFLIYFQGNSAPDKSGLPSDRFSAERTGGSVSTLTIQRTQQEDSAVYLCASSLMGVRGPDGYTFGSGTRLTVV.